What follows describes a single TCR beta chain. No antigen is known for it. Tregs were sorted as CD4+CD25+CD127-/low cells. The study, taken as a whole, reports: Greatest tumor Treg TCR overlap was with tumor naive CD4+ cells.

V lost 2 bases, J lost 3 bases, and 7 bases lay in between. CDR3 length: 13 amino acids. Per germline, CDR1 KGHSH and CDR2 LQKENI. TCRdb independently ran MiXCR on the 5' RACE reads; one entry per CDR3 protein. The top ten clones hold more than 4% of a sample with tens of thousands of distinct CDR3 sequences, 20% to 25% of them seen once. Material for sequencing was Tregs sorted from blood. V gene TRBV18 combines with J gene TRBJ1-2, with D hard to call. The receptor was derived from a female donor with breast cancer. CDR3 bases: TGTGCCAGCTCACCAGGATCGGACTATGGCTACACCTTC. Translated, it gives CASSPGSDYGYTF.